The next 21 T cell receptor beta chains were all read from a single sample in a study of vaccination and CD4 T cells after COVID-19. Oncomine TCR Beta short-read sequencing was applied to DNA from cultured CD4+ T cells. TCRdb reprocessed the PCR reads with MiXCR, giving one entry per CDR3 protein. The sample holds about 7,600 distinct CDR3 sequences, 60% to 80% seen once. Their antigen targets remain unknown. The sample's treatment: approximately nine-day PBMC culture with coronavirus spike peptide pools or control peptides (ViraFEST assay). Sample: cultured CD4+ T cells from blood, taken after SARS-CoV-2 vaccination. The receptors were gathered from a human donor with COVID-19.

The CDR3 nucleotides read TGTGCCATCAGTGAGTCCTCCAGGGCTGGCTCGGGTGGCTACACCTTC. Its protein is CAISESSRAGSGGYTF. The chain combines TRBV10-3 with TRBJ1-2, with D perhaps matching TRBD1 (5 bases). CDR1 ENHRY and CDR2 SYGVKD come from the germline V gene. Deletions cut 0 bases from V and 7 bases from J, with 18 bases between. The CDR3 has 16 residues.

The V and J genes are TRBV12-3 or TRBV12-4 and TRBJ2-7; D remains unclear. CDR3 length: 14 residues. The ends were cut back, 2 bases at V and 0 bases at J, with 8 bases in the middle. The CDR3: CASSLLPSSYEQYF. The CDR3 coding sequence is TGTGCCAGCAGTTTATTACCGAGCTCCTACGAGCAGTACTTC.

The table lists this clonotype with a few counts. This chain links TRBV21-1 with TRBJ2-5; TRBD1 reflects the table's D call only, with no check against the DNA. TRBV21-1 is termed a pseudogene. The CDR3 runs to 16 residues. The CDR3 DNA follows: TGTGCCAGCAGCAAAAAGGGCAAATGGGGACCAGAGACCCAGTACTTC. This sequence encodes CASSKKGKWGPETQYF.

In this sample, this clonotype turned up once. The rearrangement joins TRBV19 to TRBJ1-2; TRBD1 agrees at 9 bases. The CDR3 has 17 residues. Germline V CDR1 and CDR2: LNHDA, SQIVND (reference sequence). The J segment lost 3 bases and the V segment lost 4 bases, leaving 12 bases of the junction unmatched. The CDR3 protein is CASSNGYGTGHDYGYTF. CDR3 nucleotides: TGTGCCAGTAGTAATGGGTACGGGACAGGGCATGACTATGGCTACACCTTC.

V gene TRBV27 combines with J gene TRBJ1-5; TRBD1 aligns across 8 bases. Germline V lookup: CDR1 MNHEY, CDR2 SMNVEV (reference sequence). Trimming took 6 bases from V and 1 from J; bases not matched to a gene: 5. This CDR3 is built from 15 residues. Here the CDR3 reads CASSGQGVSNQPQHF. CDR3 DNA sequence: TGTGCCAGCAGCGGACAGGGTGTGAGCAATCAGCCCCAGCATTTT.

The chain employs TRBV20-1 and TRBJ2-3, with D perhaps given as TRBD1 or TRBD2 (6 bases each). V gave up 6 bases and J gave up 6 bases, with 16 bases separating them. Germline V gene lookup returns CDR1 DFQATT and CDR2 SNEGSKA (reference sequence). There are 13 residues in the CDR3. For the CDR3, the DNA is TGCAGTGCCCGGGGGCTAACAGGGGATACGCAGTATTTT. Protein: CSARGLTGDTQYF.

This chain uses TRBV24-1 with TRBJ1-5; D not resolved. Germline V gives CDR1 KGHDR, CDR2 SFDVKD. Trimming removed 5 bases from V and 7 bases from J, with 5 bases in between. This CDR3 region has 11 residues. The CDR3 DNA reads TGTGCCACCAGTGGTAGCCAGCCCCAGCATTTT. Protein sequence: CATSGSQPQHF.

The chain combines TRBV5-1 with TRBJ2-1; 7 bases fit TRBD1. Germline loops: CDR1 SGHRS, CDR2 YFSETQ. J gave up 0 bases and V 4 bases, and 4 bases lay outside the gene matches. This CDR3 region has 15 residues. DNA for the CDR3: TGCGCCAGCAGCGGGGGACAGAGCTCCTACAATGAGCAGTTCTTC. Protein: CASSGGQSSYNEQFF.

This chain links TRBV20-1 with TRBJ1-6; maybe TRBD1 (5 bases). V lost 2 bases to trimming and J lost 9 bases, with 17 bases between them. Germline CDR1 reads DFQATT; CDR2 reads SNEGSKA (reference sequence). The CDR3 totals 15 residues. The CDR3: CSARFPQDVGSPLHF. The CDR3 coding sequence is TGCAGTGCTAGATTCCCACAGGATGTGGGTTCACCCCTCCACTTT.

The gene calls are TRBV2 and TRBJ1-2; 12 nucleotides align to TRBD1. The CDR3 extends over 14 amino acids. Germline loops: CDR1 SNHLY, CDR2 FYNNEI. With 6 bases clipped from V and 7 bases from J, the junction kept 6 bases outside the gene matches. In DNA form, the CDR3 reads TGTGCCAGCAGGGGGGACAGGGGGCGAGGTGGCTACACCTTC. The encoded protein is CASRGDRGRGGYTF. Full variable domain (rest looked up from reference TRBV2 and TRBJ1-2): EPEVTQTPSHQVTQMGQEVILRCVPISNHLYFYWYRQILGQKVEFLVSFYNNEISEKSEIFDDQFSVERPDGSNFTLKIRSTKLEDSAMYFCASRGDRGRGGYTFGSGTRLTVV.

The chain combines TRBV6-1 with TRBJ1-2; D ambiguous. Trimming cost V 3 bases and J 8 bases, with 19 bases left between them. The CDR3 runs to 15 residues. Germline V lookup: CDR1 MNHNS, CDR2 SASEGT. Here the CDR3 DNA reads TGTGCCAGCAGTGAGACGGCGCCGGGTTCCAGGGGCTACACCTTC. Its translation is CASSETAPGSRGYTF.

This chain connects TRBV20-1 to TRBJ2-7; no clear D gene. CDR1 DFQATT and CDR2 SNEGSKA come from the germline V gene (reference sequence). The germline V and J ends were trimmed by 0 bases and 1 base, with 10 bases remaining between them. The CDR3 loop spans 14 amino acids. CDR3 DNA sequence: TGCAGTGCTAGAGATTCCTCCCTGTCCTACGAGCAGTACTTC. Translation: CSARDSSLSYEQYF.

This CDR3 reads CASSFLSGGTDTQYF. CDR3 nucleotide sequence: TGTGCCAGCAGCTTCTTAAGCGGGGGTACAGATACGCAGTATTTT. The chain employs TRBV7-9 and TRBJ2-3; 8 bases agree with TRBD2. The CDR3 spans 15 residues. Germline-derived CDR1 and CDR2 are SEHNR and FQNEAQ (reference sequence). With V trimmed by 3 bases and J by 3 bases, 5 bases remained unmatched.

The chain links TRBV12-3 or TRBV12-4 to TRBJ1-1, with D possibly matching TRBD1 (6 bases). The CDR3 is 13 residues long. V was clipped by 7 bases and J by 5 bases, with 14 bases between them. The CDR3 reads CASTTRGGTEAFF. Written as DNA, the CDR3 is TGTGCCAGCACAACCAGGGGCGGAACTGAAGCTTTCTTT.

The rearrangement joins TRBV7-2 to TRBJ2-5; TRBD2 matches at 12 bases. Unmatched junction bases numbered 0, after V lost 2 bases and J lost 5 bases. CDR1 and CDR2 (germline): SGHTA, FQGNSA. The CDR3 is 14 amino acids. CDR3 coding DNA: TGTGCCAGCAGCTTAACTAGCGGGGGGGAGACCCAGTACTTC. Its translation is CASSLTSGGETQYF.

The gene calls are TRBV15 and TRBJ2-5; TRBD2 matches 8 bases. V lost 5 bases to trimming and J lost 4 bases; unmatched junction nucleotides: 6. Germline V CDR1 and CDR2: LNHNV, YYDKDF (reference sequence). The CDR3 contains 14 residues. CDR3 coding DNA: TGTGCCACCAGCGCCGGGGGGGCAACAGAGACCCAGTACTTC. Its translation: CATSAGGATETQYF.

The chain is built from TRBV5-4 and TRBJ2-1, with TRBD2 identical over 13 bases. V trimming: 7 bases; J trimming: 9 bases; junction bases outside the gene matches: 7. The CDR3 runs 14 residues. The germline V gene encodes CDR1 SGHNT and CDR2 YYREEE (reference sequence). The DNA for the CDR3 is TGTGCCAGCGGGCCGGGACTAGCGGGGTTTGAGCAGTTCTTC. Translating gives CASGPGLAGFEQFF.

The gene calls are TRBV7-8 and TRBJ2-7; D may correspond to TRBD1 or TRBD2 (5 bases each). Trimming took off 5 bases at V and 0 bases at J, with 14 bases between the two ends. The CDR3 runs to 15 residues. Per germline, CDR1 SGHVS and CDR2 FQNEAQ. The DNA of the CDR3 is TGTGCCAGCAGCCTGAGGGGCGGCAGCTCCTACGAGCAGTACTTC. It specifies CASSLRGGSSYEQYF.

This chain's CDR3 is CASSLAQGDYEQYF. As DNA, the CDR3 is TGTGCCAGCAGCTTAGCCCAGGGGGATTACGAGCAGTACTTC. The chain employs TRBV7-6 and TRBJ2-1, with 7 bases lining up with TRBD1. The DNA end is more similar to TRBJ2-7, so the J call may be wrong. The CDR3 contains 14 residues. Germline V gene data show CDR1 as SGHVS and CDR2 as FNYEAQ.

CDR3 coding DNA: TGTGCCAGCAGCTTAAGGGAGAGGGCTTTCTTT. Amino acids: CASSLRERAFF. The chain carries TRBV11-3 and TRBJ1-1; D gene uncertain. This CDR3 spans 11 amino acids. Germline V gene lookup returns CDR1 SGHNT and CDR2 YENEEA. V was pared by 2 bases and J by 11 bases, with 9 bases between.

The rearrangement joins TRBV29-1 to TRBJ2-7; tentatively, D is TRBD2 (5 bases). CDR1 and CDR2 from the germline V gene are SQVTM and ANQGSEA. The CDR3 consists of 11 residues. V gave up 5 bases and J gave up 5 bases, with 10 bases separating them. The CDR3 sequence is CSVSPGDEQYF. The CDR3 DNA reads as TGCAGCGTTAGCCCCGGGGACGAGCAGTACTTC.